The 22 T cell receptor beta chains in this list originate from one sample, sequenced in a study of CD8+ T cells in alopecia areata. The treatment denotes: oral pan-JAK inhibitor, 5-10 mg twice daily. After isolation, RNA underwent reverse transcription to generate cDNA as the sequencing template. TCRdb's table, derived via immunoSEQ multiplex PCR, lists solely in-frame clones and lacks some. The data hold more than 110,000 clones, with around four fifths observed a single time. This specimen was CD8+ T cells sorted from blood, taken at week 4, from a patient treated with tofacitinib. The receptors were gathered from a human donor with alopecia areata.

This rearrangement joins TRBV27 to TRBJ2-1, with 14 bases lining up with TRBD2. Germline CDR1 is MNHEY and CDR2 is SMNVEV (reference sequence). CDR3 length equals 14 residues. V lost 10 bases, J lost 5 bases, and 4 bases stayed unmatched. CDR3 sequence reads: CATQGLAGDNEQFF. Written as DNA, the CDR3 is TGTGCCACCCAGGGACTAGCGGGGGACAATGAGCAGTTCTTC.

The chain joins TRBV7-9 to TRBJ1-1, with 9 nucleotides matching TRBD1. Germline values: CDR1 SEHNR, CDR2 FQNEAQ (reference sequence). The junction had 6 bases not matched to a gene; V was cut back by 6 bases and J by 4 bases. The length of the CDR3 is 14 residues. The CDR3 spells CASRQGQGGTEAFF. CDR3 in DNA: TGTGCCAGCAGACAGGGACAGGGAGGCACTGAAGCTTTCTTT. Filled out from reference TRBV7-9 and TRBJ1-1, the complete variable domain reads DTGVSQNPRHKITKRGQNVTFRCDPISEHNRLYWYRQTLGQGPEFLTYFQNEAQLEKSRLLSDRFSAERPKGSFSTLEIQRTEQGDSAMYLCASRQGQGGTEAFFGQGTRLTVV.

The chain carries TRBV7-9 and TRBJ2-7; D remains unclear. The germline gives CDR1 SEHNR, CDR2 FQNEAQ (reference sequence). The CDR3 sequence is 12 residues long. V shed 5 bases and J shed 7 bases, with 12 bases lying between them. CDR3 nucleotide sequence: TGTGCCAGCAGCACGGAAGACGGGGAGCAGTACTTC. Residues: CASSTEDGEQYF.

The chain couples TRBV7-8 to TRBJ1-2; no definite D call. Germline assignment: CDR1 SGHVS and CDR2 FQNEAQ. Trimming shortened V by 5 bases and J by 4 bases, and 14 bases separated the two germline ends. The CDR3 runs to 14 residues. The CDR3 loop is CASSVDRRIYGYTF. For the CDR3, the DNA is TGTGCCAGCAGCGTAGACCGGAGGATCTATGGCTACACCTTC.

This clone was counted between two and nine times. The chain joins TRBV13 to TRBJ1-2; D not resolved. Germline CDR1 PRHDT, CDR2 FYEKMQ (reference sequence). Trimming shortened V by 3 bases and J by 6 bases, and 11 bases separated the two germline ends. The CDR3 is 13 amino acids. The CDR3 DNA follows: TGTGCCAGCAGCTTGGGAGGGCGTGATGGCTACACCTTC. As protein: CASSLGGRDGYTF.

The rearrangement links TRBV2 to TRBJ1-2; D call uncertain. The CDR3 totals 13 residues. Looked up from germline, CDR1 is SNHLY and CDR2 is FYNNEI. V was cut by 3 bases and J by 8 bases, with 13 bases left in between. The CDR3 DNA reads TGTGCCAGCAGTGAGGCCGCGGGAGGAGGCTACACCTTC. Its translation is CASSEAAGGGYTF. Together with reference TRBV2 and TRBJ1-2, the CDR3 gives the full variable domain: EPEVTQTPSHQVTQMGQEVILRCVPISNHLYFYWYRQILGQKVEFLVSFYNNEISEKSEIFDDQFSVERPDGSNFTLKIRSTKLEDSAMYFCASSEAAGGGYTFGSGTRLTVV.

The chain couples TRBV7-9 to TRBJ1-1; a weak D match, TRBD1 (6 bases). V lost 3 bases and J 4 bases, leaving 9 bases between the germline ends. There are 13 residues in the CDR3. Germline CDR1 is SEHNR and CDR2 is FQNEAQ (reference sequence). This CDR3 is CASSFLQGTEAFF. The CDR3 nucleotides are TGTGCCAGCAGCTTCCTACAGGGCACTGAAGCTTTCTTT.

CDR3 sequence: CASSPGTGLYEQYF. The CDR3 coding sequence is TGTGCCAGCAGCCCCGGGACAGGCCTCTACGAGCAGTACTTC. The gene calls are TRBV7-2 and TRBJ2-7, with 8 bases fitting TRBD1. CDR1 and CDR2 from the germline V gene are SGHTA and FQGNSA. The length of the CDR3 is 14 residues. Trimming took 5 bases from V and 3 from J; bases not matched to a gene: 6.

V gene TRBV6-5 combines with J gene TRBJ2-5, with D tentatively TRBD1 or TRBD2 (5 bases each). The germline gives CDR1 MNHEY, CDR2 SVGAGI. V was clipped by 5 bases and J by 7 bases, with 20 bases between them. The CDR3 is 15 amino acids. CDR3 amino acids: CASSTGQLLRGTQYF. CDR3 coding DNA: TGTGCCAGCAGTACGGGGCAACTCCTTCGGGGGACCCAGTACTTC.

V is TRBV21-1 and J is TRBJ2-3; TRBD2 is taken as the D call from the table, unchecked against the DNA. TRBV21-1 represents a pseudogene. This CDR3 has 17 amino acids. CDR3 coding DNA: TGTGCCCTACCCCACTCAAGCGGGGGGGCCCACACAGATACGCAGTATTTT. It yields the protein CALPHSSGGAHTDTQYF.

This chain connects TRBV29-1 to TRBJ2-1, with TRBD2 matching over 7 bases. Germline V lookup: CDR1 SQVTM, CDR2 ANQGSEA. This CDR3 has 14 residues. The junction had 6 bases not matched to a gene; V was cut back by 7 bases and J by 0 bases. The CDR3 bases are TGCAGCGCACTAATAGCGGGCTCCTACAATGAGCAGTTCTTC. Protein sequence: CSALIAGSYNEQFF.

This clone occurred a few times. V usage is TRBV6-1 and J usage is TRBJ2-2; D is unresolved. V lost 7 bases to trimming and J lost 5 bases, with 14 bases between them. Germline CDR1 MNHNS, CDR2 SASEGT. The length of the CDR3 is 14 residues. Here the CDR3 DNA reads TGTGCCAGCATGATGGCAGTTTCAACCGGGGAGCTGTTTTTT. Translated, it gives CASMMAVSTGELFF.

Written as DNA, the CDR3 is TGCAGCGTTCTGGACGGCTACGAGCAGTACTTC. This encodes CSVLDGYEQYF. The chain recombines TRBV29-1 with TRBJ2-7; D ambiguous. V was trimmed by 5 bases and J by 3 bases, leaving 8 bases between them. The CDR3 is made up of 11 amino acids. Germline CDR1 and CDR2: SQVTM and ANQGSEA.

The chain couples TRBV27 to TRBJ2-6, with unresolved D. Germline CDR1 reads MNHEY; CDR2 reads SMNVEV (reference sequence). The CDR3 totals 14 residues. With 2 bases removed from V and 4 bases from J, the gap between germline ends came to 6 bases. CDR3 sequence reads: CASSLGWGANVLTF. The CDR3 DNA is TGTGCCAGCAGTTTAGGCTGGGGGGCCAACGTCCTGACTTTC.

This clone has just a few counts. The genes are TRBV29-1 and TRBJ1-4, with D perhaps TRBD1 (6 bases). Between the trimmed V and J ends, which lost 7 bases and 5 bases, there was a span of 11 bases. There are 12 residues in the CDR3. Germline CDR1 and CDR2: SQVTM and ANQGSEA. The CDR3 region has the DNA TGCAGCGGAGGAACAGGGAATGAAAAACTGTTTTTT. This codes for CSGGTGNEKLFF.

CDR3 protein: CASSQGDNTGELFF. The DNA of the CDR3 is TGCGCCAGCAGCCAAGGGGACAACACCGGGGAGCTGTTTTTT. The genes are TRBV4-1 and TRBJ2-2; D possibly matches TRBD1 or TRBD2 (5 bases each). The CDR3 sequence is 14 residues long. The germline V and J ends were trimmed by 1 base and 2 bases, with 5 bases remaining between them. Germline V gives CDR1 MGHRA, CDR2 YSYEKL.

The rearrangement uses TRBV4-2 and TRBJ2-7, with D uncertain. The germline gives CDR1 LGHNA, CDR2 YNFKEQ. The ends were cut back, 1 base at V and 3 bases at J, with 7 bases in the middle. This CDR3 has 13 residues. The CDR3 DNA reads TGTGCCAGCAGCCAAGGTGACTTCTACGAGCAGTACTTC. It is translated as CASSQGDFYEQYF.

The V and J genes are TRBV10-2 and TRBJ1-2; 10 bases match TRBD1. Germline V lookup: CDR1 WSHSY, CDR2 SAAADI. This CDR3 has 14 residues. The J segment lost 8 bases and the V segment lost 10 bases, leaving 13 bases of the junction unmatched. CDR3 loop: CATSVTGGAEGYTF. CDR3 coding DNA: TGCGCCACCTCCGTGACAGGGGGCGCGGAGGGCTACACCTTC.

Here the CDR3 DNA reads TGTGCCAGCATCGAAAGACAGTCCTACGAGCAGTACTTC. Amino acid sequence: CASIERQSYEQYF. V gene TRBV6-1 combines with J gene TRBJ2-7, with a possible D match to TRBD1 (5 bases). The CDR3 spans 13 residues. Germline values: CDR1 MNHNS, CDR2 SASEGT. Trimming left V 7 bases short and J 1 base short, with 11 bases between.

This sequence joins TRBV15 and TRBJ1-5; a possible D gene is TRBD1 (5 bases). This CDR3 has 15 amino acids. The ends were cut back, 4 bases at V and 0 bases at J, with 10 bases in the middle. The germline gives CDR1 LNHNV, CDR2 YYDKDF (reference sequence). The CDR3 DNA sequence: TGTGCCACCAGCACCTCCAGGGTTAGCAATCAGCCCCAGCATTTT. It encodes CATSTSRVSNQPQHF.

The chain has TRBV30 and TRBJ1-2; D not certain. The CDR3 loop spans 14 amino acids. Trimming took 0 bases from V and 6 from J, leaving 14 bases between them. Germline lookup yields CDR1 GTSNPN and CDR2 SVGIG (reference sequence). CDR3 loop: CAWSVWVTRHGYTF. The CDR3 region has the DNA TGTGCCTGGAGTGTATGGGTCACACGGCATGGCTACACCTTC.

CDR3 protein: CASSLLGGSRYEQYF. The CDR3 coding sequence is TGTGCCAGCAGTTTATTGGGCGGCAGCCGGTACGAGCAGTACTTC. The J gene is TRBJ2-7, the V gene TRBV27; D ambiguous. This CDR3 has 15 residues. Germline V gene data show CDR1 as MNHEY and CDR2 as SMNVEV (reference sequence). V was cut by 1 base and J by 4 bases, with 14 bases left in between.